This T cell receptor beta chain was sequenced during a study of blood T cell repertoires in COVID-19. In the study overall: Collection of acute and convalescent COVID-19 samples took place in the United States, Italy and Spain. The cDNA or gDNA used as material had been derived from T cells, B-cell-depleted T cells, or PBMCs.

In the authors' workflow: How many nucleated cells were present was estimated from reference gene primer amplification. Profiled with immunoSEQ multiplex PCR; TCRdb holds only in-frame clones, not every one. V and J calls and clone size follow that table, whereas D and trimming were derived from the DNA. Among some 70,000 clones listed, approximately 87% were seen once. After removal of 3 bases from V and 4 bases from J, the junction contained 14 bases not matched to a gene. CDR1 and CDR2 from the germline V gene are SGHRS and YFSETQ. The length of the CDR3 is 18 residues. The TCR originated in a man aged 50 or older with active COVID-19. This sequence joins TRBV5-1 and TRBJ2-3; 10 bases are a match to TRBD2. The sequenced sample was peripheral blood. The CDR3 coding sequence is TGCGCCAGCAGCTGGGGGTCTAGCGGGAGTTACAGCGCAGATACGCAGTATTTT. It encodes CASSWGSSGSYSADTQYF.